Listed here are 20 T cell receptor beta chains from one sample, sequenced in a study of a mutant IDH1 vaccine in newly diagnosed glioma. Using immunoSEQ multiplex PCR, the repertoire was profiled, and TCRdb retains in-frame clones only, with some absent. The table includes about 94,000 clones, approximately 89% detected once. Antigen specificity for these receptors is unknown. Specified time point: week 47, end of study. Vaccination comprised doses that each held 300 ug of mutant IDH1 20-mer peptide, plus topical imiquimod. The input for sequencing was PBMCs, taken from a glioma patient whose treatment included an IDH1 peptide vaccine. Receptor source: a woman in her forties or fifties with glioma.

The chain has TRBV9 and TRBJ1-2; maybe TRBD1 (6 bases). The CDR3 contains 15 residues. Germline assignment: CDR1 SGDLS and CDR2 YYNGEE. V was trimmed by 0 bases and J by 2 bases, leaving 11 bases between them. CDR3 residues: CASSVEVGGNYGYTF. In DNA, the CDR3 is TGTGCCAGCAGCGTAGAGGTAGGGGGAAACTATGGCTACACCTTC.

The CDR3 DNA reads as TGTGCCAGCAGCTTGGGAGGGGAAGCCAAAAACATTCAGTACTTC. This translates into CASSLGGEAKNIQYF. The chain links TRBV5-4 to TRBJ2-4, with D possibly called TRBD1 or TRBD2 (5 bases each). The CDR3 loop spans 15 amino acids. Trimming cost V 0 bases and J 0 bases, with 7 bases left between them. The germline V gene encodes CDR1 SGHNT and CDR2 YYREEE (reference sequence).

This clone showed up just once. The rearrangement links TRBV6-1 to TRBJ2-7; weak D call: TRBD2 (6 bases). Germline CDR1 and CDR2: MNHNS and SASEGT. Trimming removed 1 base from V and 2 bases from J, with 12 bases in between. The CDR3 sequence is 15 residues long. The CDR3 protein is CASSEVAGTPYEQYF. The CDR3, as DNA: TGTGCCAGCAGTGAAGTGGCGGGAACTCCCTACGAGCAGTACTTC.

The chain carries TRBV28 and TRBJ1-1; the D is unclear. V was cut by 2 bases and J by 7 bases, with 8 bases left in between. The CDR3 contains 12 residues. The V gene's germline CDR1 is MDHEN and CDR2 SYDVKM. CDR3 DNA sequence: TGTGCCAGCAGTTTAAGTGGGAGTGAAGCTTTCTTT. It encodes CASSLSGSEAFF. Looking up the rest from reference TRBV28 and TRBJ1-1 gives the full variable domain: DVKVTQSSRYLVKRTGEKVFLECVQDMDHENMFWYRQDPGLGLRLIYFSYDVKMKEKGDIPEGYSVSREKKERFSLILESASTNQTSMYLCASSLSGSEAFFGQGTRLTVV.

In nucleotides, the CDR3 is TGTGCCAGCAGTGTGCCAGGGGGAACAGATACGCAGTATTTT. Encoded protein: CASSVPGGTDTQYF. The J gene is TRBJ2-3, the V gene TRBV2, with 7 bases aligning to TRBD1. V shed 4 bases and J 3 bases; nucleotides not matched to a gene: 4. CDR3 size: 14 residues. Germline lookup yields CDR1 SNHLY and CDR2 FYNNEI. Full variable domain (remainder filled in from reference TRBV2 and TRBJ2-3): EPEVTQTPSHQVTQMGQEVILRCVPISNHLYFYWYRQILGQKVEFLVSFYNNEISEKSEIFDDQFSVERPDGSNFTLKIRSTKLEDSAMYFCASSVPGGTDTQYFGPGTRLTVL.

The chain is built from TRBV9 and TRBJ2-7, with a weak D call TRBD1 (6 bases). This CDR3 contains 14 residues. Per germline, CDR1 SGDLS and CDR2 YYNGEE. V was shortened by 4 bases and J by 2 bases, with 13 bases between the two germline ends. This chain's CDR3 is CASSPRDKAYEQYF. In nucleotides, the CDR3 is TGTGCCAGCAGCCCCCGGGACAAAGCCTACGAGCAGTACTTC.

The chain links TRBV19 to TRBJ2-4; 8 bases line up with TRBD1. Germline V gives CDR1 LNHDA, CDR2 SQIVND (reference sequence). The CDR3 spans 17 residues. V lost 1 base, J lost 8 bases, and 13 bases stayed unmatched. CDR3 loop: CASSIGTGYRVPDIQYF. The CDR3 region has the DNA TGTGCCAGTAGTATAGGGACAGGGTACAGGGTCCCGGACATTCAGTACTTC.

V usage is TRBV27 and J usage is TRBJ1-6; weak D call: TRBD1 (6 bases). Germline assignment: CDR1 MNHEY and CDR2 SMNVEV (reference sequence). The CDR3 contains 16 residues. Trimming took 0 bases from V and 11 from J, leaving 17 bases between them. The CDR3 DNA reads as TGTGCCAGCAGTTTATCTGGCAGGGGCGCGCATCCACCCCTCCACTTT. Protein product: CASSLSGRGAHPPLHF.

CDR3 in amino acids: CASSMRQGKAFF. In nucleotides, the CDR3 is TGTGCCAGTAGTATGCGACAGGGGAAAGCTTTCTTT. V and J are TRBV19 and TRBJ1-1; TRBD1 aligns across 8 bases. The CDR3 has 12 amino acids. Trimming cost V 3 bases and J 9 bases; bases outside gene matches: 3. CDR1 and CDR2 (germline): LNHDA, SQIVND (reference sequence).

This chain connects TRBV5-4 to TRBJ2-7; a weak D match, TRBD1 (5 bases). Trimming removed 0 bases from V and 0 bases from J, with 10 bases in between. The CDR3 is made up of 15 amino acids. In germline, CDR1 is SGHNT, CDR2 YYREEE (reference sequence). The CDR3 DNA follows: TGTGCCAGCAGCTTGGACAGGTCGAGCTCCTACGAGCAGTACTTC. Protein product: CASSLDRSSSYEQYF.

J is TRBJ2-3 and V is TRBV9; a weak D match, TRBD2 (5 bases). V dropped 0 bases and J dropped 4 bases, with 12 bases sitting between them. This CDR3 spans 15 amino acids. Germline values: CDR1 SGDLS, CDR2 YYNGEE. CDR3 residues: CASSVGLVEADTQYF. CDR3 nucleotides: TGTGCCAGCAGCGTAGGTCTAGTGGAGGCAGATACGCAGTATTTT.

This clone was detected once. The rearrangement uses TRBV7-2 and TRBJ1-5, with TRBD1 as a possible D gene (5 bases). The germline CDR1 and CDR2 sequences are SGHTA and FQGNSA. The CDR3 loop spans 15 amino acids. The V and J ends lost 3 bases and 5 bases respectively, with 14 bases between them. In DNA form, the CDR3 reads TGTGCCAGCAGCTTTTTAGGGACCCAAGATCAGCCCCAGCATTTT. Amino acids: CASSFLGTQDQPQHF.

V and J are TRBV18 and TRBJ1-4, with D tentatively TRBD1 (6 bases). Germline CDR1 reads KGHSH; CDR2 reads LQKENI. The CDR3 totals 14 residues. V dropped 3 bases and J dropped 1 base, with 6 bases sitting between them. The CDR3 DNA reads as TGTGCCAGCTCACCCAGGGGAACTAATGAAAAACTGTTTTTT. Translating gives CASSPRGTNEKLFF.

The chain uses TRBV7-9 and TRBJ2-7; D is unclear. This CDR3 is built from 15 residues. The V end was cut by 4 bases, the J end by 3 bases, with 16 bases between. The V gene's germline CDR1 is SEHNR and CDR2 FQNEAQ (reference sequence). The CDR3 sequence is CASSSPPDTNYEQYF. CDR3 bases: TGTGCCAGCAGCTCACCCCCTGACACCAACTACGAGCAGTACTTC.

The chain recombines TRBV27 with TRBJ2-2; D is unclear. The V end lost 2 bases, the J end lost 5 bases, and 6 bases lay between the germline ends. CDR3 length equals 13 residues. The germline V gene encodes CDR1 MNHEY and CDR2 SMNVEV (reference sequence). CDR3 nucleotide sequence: TGTGCCAGCAGTTTAATGGGGACCGGGGAGCTGTTTTTT. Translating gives CASSLMGTGELFF.

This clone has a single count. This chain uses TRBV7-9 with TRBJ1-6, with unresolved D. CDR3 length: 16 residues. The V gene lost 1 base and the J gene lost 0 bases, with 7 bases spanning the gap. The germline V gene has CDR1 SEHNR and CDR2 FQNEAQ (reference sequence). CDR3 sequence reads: CASSLGRSSYNSPLHF. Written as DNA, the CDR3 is TGTGCCAGCAGCTTAGGGCGGAGCTCCTATAATTCACCCCTCCACTTT.

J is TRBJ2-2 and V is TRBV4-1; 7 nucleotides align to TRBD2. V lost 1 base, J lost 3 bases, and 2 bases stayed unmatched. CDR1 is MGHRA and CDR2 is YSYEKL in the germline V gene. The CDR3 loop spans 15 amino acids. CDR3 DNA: TGCGCCAGCAGCCAAGGGCTAGCGGACACCGGGGAGCTGTTTTTT. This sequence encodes CASSQGLADTGELFF.

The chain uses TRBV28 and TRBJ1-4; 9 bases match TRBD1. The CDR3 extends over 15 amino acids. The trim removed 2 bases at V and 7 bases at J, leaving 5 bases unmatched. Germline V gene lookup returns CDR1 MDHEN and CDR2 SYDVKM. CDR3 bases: TGTGCCAGCAGTTTACCGGACAGGGGAGGTGAAAAACTGTTTTTT. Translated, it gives CASSLPDRGGEKLFF.

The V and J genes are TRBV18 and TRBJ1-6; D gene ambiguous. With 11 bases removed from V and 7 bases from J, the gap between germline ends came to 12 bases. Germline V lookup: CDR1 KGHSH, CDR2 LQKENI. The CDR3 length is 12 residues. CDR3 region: CASRTENSPLHF. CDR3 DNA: TGTGCCTCCCGGACGGAGAATTCACCCCTCCACTTT.

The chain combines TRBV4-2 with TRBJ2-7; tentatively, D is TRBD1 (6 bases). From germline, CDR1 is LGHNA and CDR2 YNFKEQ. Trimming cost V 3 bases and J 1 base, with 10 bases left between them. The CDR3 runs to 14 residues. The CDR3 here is CASSQGDTSYEQYF. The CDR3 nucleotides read TGTGCCAGCAGCCAGGGGGACACGTCCTACGAGCAGTACTTC.